The rows below give T cell receptor beta chains drawn from one sample of a study of blood T cell repertoires in COVID-19. The table came from immunoSEQ multiplex PCR; TCRdb's copy has only in-frame clones and leaves some out. This repertoire shows roughly 340,000 clones, around 87% found once; its top ten account for roughly 1.9%. Sequencing was carried out using PBMCs or T cells enriched from blood (not recorded which). Source of these receptors: a man aged 40-49 years in a cohort exposed to, infected with or recovered from COVID-19 (not recorded which). CDR3s include the opening cysteine and the closing phenylalanine or tryptophan. A D gene is named only where the DNA matches it firmly. Size is stated for part of the rows, as once, few or many counts, or as a class when the clone is expanded.

V	size	D	J	DNA	CDR3
TRBV18	NA	NA	TRBJ1-1	TGTGCCAGCTCACCACGAGGGTACACTGAAGCTTTCTTT	CASSPRGYTEAFF
TRBV28	NA	TRBD2	TRBJ2-3	TGTGCCAGCAGCCAAAGCGGGAGGTTGACAGATACGCAGTATTTT	CASSQSGRLTDTQYF
TRBV27	NA	NA	TRBJ1-5	TGTGCCAGCAGTTGGAGCAGGGGTAGTCAGCCCCAGCATTTT	CASSWSRGSQPQHF
TRBV11-2	NA	NA	TRBJ1-6	TGTGCCAGTCAACCCGGGGGAACCCCTTTTTCACCCCTCCACTTT	CASQPGGTPFSPLHF
TRBV7-9	NA	NA	TRBJ2-3	TGTGCCAGCAGTCTGAAGGGGATAGATACGCAGTATTTT	CASSLKGIDTQYF
TRBV10-1	NA	TRBD1	TRBJ1-5	TGCGCCAGCACCCCTACAGGGGGCAATCAGCCCCAGCATTTT	CASTPTGGNQPQHF
TRBV28	NA	NA	TRBJ1-2	TGTGCCAGCACTCCCCCCGGGTCCCAATCCTATGGCTACACCTTC	CASTPPGSQSYGYTF
TRBV2	NA	NA	TRBJ1-1	TGTGCCAGCAGTGAAGCAACCAGGGTGGGTGAAGCTTTCTTT	CASSEATRVGEAFF
TRBV6-5	NA	TRBD1	TRBJ2-7	TGTGCCAGCAGTCAGCCAAGGACAGGGTCCCACGAGCAGTACTTC	CASSQPRTGSHEQYF
TRBV27	NA	NA	TRBJ2-3	TGTGCCAGCAGTATATGGGGGCGCACAGATACGCAGTATTTT	CASSIWGRTDTQYF
TRBV7-9	NA	NA	TRBJ1-2	TGTGCCAGCAGCTTAGAGGGGTATGGCTACACCTTC	CASSLEGYGYTF
TRBV29-1	few	TRBD2	TRBJ2-7	TGCAGCGTTGAGGAGGAGACTAGCGCCACGTACGAGCAGTACTTC	CSVEEETSATYEQYF
TRBV29-1	once	NA	TRBJ2-2	TGCAGCGTGAGAGGACTGGAGAACACCGGGGAGCTGTTTTTT	CSVRGLENTGELFF
TRBV18	NA	TRBD1	TRBJ2-7	TGTGCCAGCTCACCTCCAGGGGGAGCCTACGAGCAGTACTTC	CASSPPGGAYEQYF
TRBV18	once	NA	TRBJ2-1	TGTGCCAGCTCACCAAATGGCAGGGTGGTCGATGAGCAGTTCTTC	CASSPNGRVVDEQFF
TRBV11-2	NA	TRBD1	TRBJ1-5	TGTGCCAGCAGCGTAGGGACAGGGGGACAGCCCCAGCATTTT	CASSVGTGGQPQHF
TRBV5-5	NA	TRBD1	TRBJ2-7	TGTGCCAGCAGCTTGGGTCGCGGACAGGGGGCAGGAGAGCAGTACTTC	CASSLGRGQGAGEQYF
TRBV6-5	NA	NA	TRBJ2-1	TGTGCCAGCACCGCGGGTCATACGAATGAGCAGTTCTTC	CASTAGHTNEQFF
TRBV19	NA	TRBD2	TRBJ2-2	TGTGCCAGTAGTCCCCGGACTAGCGGCAACACCGGGGAGCTGTTTTTT	CASSPRTSGNTGELFF
TRBV10-3	NA	TRBD1	TRBJ2-3	TGTGCCACCCATACAGGGGATGGGGCGGCTTTGACAGATACGCAGTATTTT	CATHTGDGAALTDTQYF
TRBV11-2	NA	TRBD2	TRBJ2-2	TGTGCCAGCACCAAACGGGCAGGGCAGACTAGCGGGAGTAGCGGGGAGCTGTTTTTT	CASTKRAGQTSGSSGELFF
TRBV5-1	NA	NA	TRBJ2-5	TGCGCCAGCAGCCCCGGGGGTACGCAAGAGACCCAGTACTTC	CASSPGGTQETQYF
TRBV7-2	once	TRBD2	TRBJ2-7	TGTGCCAGCAGCAAACCTGGGACTAGCGGAACCTACGAGCAGTACTTC	CASSKPGTSGTYEQYF
TRBV6-4	medium-sized	NA	TRBJ2-1	TGTGCCAGCAGTAACGGGGATAGCTCCTACAATGAGCAGTTCTTC	CASSNGDSSYNEQFF
TRBV5-1	NA	TRBD2	TRBJ2-3	TGCGCCAGCAGCAATAGCCTAGCGGGAGCGGATACGCAGTATTTT	CASSNSLAGADTQYF
TRBV29-1	NA	TRBD1	TRBJ1-1	TGCAGCGGGCACAGGGGCGTCAACACTGAAGCTTTCTTT	CSGHRGVNTEAFF
TRBV27	NA	TRBD1	TRBJ1-1	TGTGCCAGCAGTTACGACAGGGCCGGGACTGAAGCTTTCTTT	CASSYDRAGTEAFF
TRBV28	few	TRBD1	TRBJ1-2	TGTGCCAGCAGATCCTCGGACAGGGAAGGGCTGTATGGCTACACCTTC	CASRSSDREGLYGYTF
TRBV10-1	NA	NA	TRBJ2-7	TGCGCCAGCAGGTCCCCCAATCTAGCGAACCCCTACGAGCAGTACTTC	CASRSPNLANPYEQYF
TRBV5-1	NA	NA	TRBJ2-1	TGCGCCAGCAGCTCCCGTGGCTCCCTGGACGAAGACTACAATGAGCATAAGCGGAATGAGCAGTTCTTC	CASSSRGSLDEDYNEHKRNEQFF
TRBV3-1/TRBV3-2	NA	NA	TRBJ1-1	TGTGCCAGCAGCCTCAGGGACATAAACACTGAAGCTTTCTTT	CASSLRDINTEAFF
TRBV5-8	NA	NA	TRBJ1-2	TGTGCCAGCAGCCCAACAGGGATTTATGGCTACACCTTC	CASSPTGIYGYTF
TRBV5-1	NA	TRBD1	TRBJ1-2	TGCGCCAGCCGGACAGGGCCCCTTAACTATGGCTACACCTTC	CASRTGPLNYGYTF
TRBV18	NA	TRBD1	TRBJ2-7	TGTGCCAGCTCACTGGGACAGGGCGAGTTCGGGCAGTACTTC	CASSLGQGEFGQYF
TRBV28	NA	NA	TRBJ1-4	TGTGCCAGCAGTTTATCAGGCGGGGGAGAAAAACTGTTTTTT	CASSLSGGGEKLFF
TRBV6-2/TRBV6-3	NA	NA	TRBJ2-1	TGTGCCAGCAGTTACCCCCGGAGCTCCTACAATGAGCAGTTCTTC	CASSYPRSSYNEQFF
TRBV21-1	once	NA	TRBJ2-1	TGTGCCAGCAGCTTCTTTGGGACTAGCGGGAGCGATGAGCAGTTCTTC	CASSFFGTSGSDEQFF
TRBV6-1	few	TRBD2	TRBJ2-1	TGTGCCAGCAGTGAAGAGATAGCGGGAGGAGGCAATGAGCAGTTCTTC	CASSEEIAGGGNEQFF
TRBV9	NA	TRBD2	TRBJ2-2	TGTGCCAGCAGCCTATCTAGCGGGAACACCGGGGAGCTGTTTTTT	CASSLSSGNTGELFF
TRBV5-4	NA	TRBD1	TRBJ1-1	TGTGCCAGCAGCTCAAGACAGGGGAGGAACACTGAAGCTTTCTTT	CASSSRQGRNTEAFF
TRBV30	NA	TRBD2	TRBJ2-7	TGTGCCTGGAGGACTAGCGGGAGCTCCTACGAGCAGTACTTC	CAWRTSGSSYEQYF
TRBV7-9	NA	NA	TRBJ2-1	TGTGCCAGCAGCTTAGTAATGGTCGGGCGGGTTCCCCACAATGAGCAGTTCTTC	CASSLVMVGRVPHNEQFF
TRBV5-1	NA	TRBD2	TRBJ2-7	TGCGCCAGCAGCTTGGGGGGGACTAGCGGGAGGCGAATCTACGAGCAGTACTTC	CASSLGGTSGRRIYEQYF
TRBV20-1	NA	TRBD2	TRBJ2-1	TGCAGTGCTAGTCGTAGCGGGAGTCGCAATGAGCAGTTCTTC	CSASRSGSRNEQFF
TRBV7-2	NA	NA	TRBJ2-7	TGTGCCAGCAGCGACAGGTGGTTGAGCTCCGAGCAGTACTTC	CASSDRWLSSEQYF
TRBV7-3	NA	TRBD2	TRBJ2-1	TGTGCCAGCAGCTACACTAGCGGGAGGGAGGTTGAGCAGTTCTTC	CASSYTSGREVEQFF
TRBV19	NA	TRBD1	TRBJ2-6	TGTGCCAGTAGGGGACAGAGCTCTGGGGCCAACGTCCTGACTTTC	CASRGQSSGANVLTF
TRBV20-1	once	NA	TRBJ1-5	TGCAGTGCTAGTGGGGGCTCTGTTCAGCCCCAGCATTTT	CSASGGSVQPQHF
TRBV4-2	NA	NA	TRBJ2-3	TGTGCCAGCAGCCAAGATGGGCAGGTCTCCACAGATACGCAGTATTTT	CASSQDGQVSTDTQYF
TRBV14	NA	TRBD2	TRBJ2-4	TGTGCCAGCAGCCCGGGACTAGTAAGAAACATTCAGTACTTC	CASSPGLVRNIQYF
TRBV19	NA	NA	TRBJ1-5	TGTGCCAGTAGTATTTCCGGGGTTATAAGCAATCAGCCCCAGCATTTT	CASSISGVISNQPQHF
TRBV5-5	NA	TRBD2	TRBJ2-1	TGTGCCAGCAGCAACGAGCGGGGCAGTTCCTACAATGAGCAGTTCTTC	CASSNERGSSYNEQFF
TRBV24-1	NA	NA	TRBJ1-2	TGTGCCACCAGTGGAAGTTATGAGCTTAACTATGGCTACACCTTC	CATSGSYELNYGYTF